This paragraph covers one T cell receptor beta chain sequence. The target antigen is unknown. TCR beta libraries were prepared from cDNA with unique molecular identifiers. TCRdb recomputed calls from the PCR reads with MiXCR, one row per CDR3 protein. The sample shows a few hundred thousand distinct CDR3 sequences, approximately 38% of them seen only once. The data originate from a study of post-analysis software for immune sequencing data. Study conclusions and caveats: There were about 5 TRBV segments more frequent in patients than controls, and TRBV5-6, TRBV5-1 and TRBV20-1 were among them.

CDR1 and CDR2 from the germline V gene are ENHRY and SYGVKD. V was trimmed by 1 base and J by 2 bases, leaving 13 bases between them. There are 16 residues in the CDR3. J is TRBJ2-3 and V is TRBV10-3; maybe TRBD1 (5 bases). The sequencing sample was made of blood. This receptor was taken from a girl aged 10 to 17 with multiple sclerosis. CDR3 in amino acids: CAISELGRVNTDTQYF. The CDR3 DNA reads TGTGCCATCAGTGAGTTGGGCAGGGTCAACACAGATACGCAGTATTTT.